Below are 24 T cell receptor beta chains sequenced from a single sample in a study of T cells after posttransplantation cyclophosphamide. Assay: immunoSEQ multiplex PCR; the TCRdb copy retains only in-frame clones and omits some. This repertoire shows around 8,000 clones, approximately 87% found once; its top ten account for 1.2%. A marrow graft followed busulfan-fludarabine conditioning, with cyclophosphamide on days +3 and +4. Specimen: CD4+ T cells sorted from blood, collected approximately 1,300 days after allogeneic stem cell transplant with posttransplant cyclophosphamide. These receptors all stem from a female patient aged 50-65 years who received an allogeneic stem cell transplant from a related donor, was CMV-positive, and had no GVHD. The graft donor may have contributed some T cells.

J is TRBJ1-1 and V is TRBV28; D perhaps matches TRBD1 (6 bases). CDR1 is MDHEN, CDR2 SYDVKM, per germline. Trimming removed 8 bases at V and 0 bases at J, with 10 bases between. The CDR3 runs 13 residues. CDR3 DNA: TGTGCCAGCCAGGGGCGGATGAACACTGAAGCTTTCTTT. Residues: CASQGRMNTEAFF.

This clone was recorded only once. CDR3 sequence (DNA): TGTGCCAGCAGCTCGATGGGACAGGGGGCGGGTACGCAGTATTTT. This translates into CASSSMGQGAGTQYF. The chain combines TRBV7-8 with TRBJ2-3; TRBD1 matches 12 bases. The CDR3 extends over 15 amino acids. V was clipped by 4 bases and J by 8 bases; unmatched bases: 7. Germline V gives CDR1 SGHVS, CDR2 FQNEAQ.

V gene TRBV7-2 combines with J gene TRBJ2-2; weak D call: TRBD2 (6 bases). CDR1 and CDR2 (germline): SGHTA, FQGNSA. Trimming removed 6 bases from V and 6 bases from J, with 20 bases in between. The CDR3 is 16 amino acids. The CDR3 is CASRVLGGSGSGELFF. DNA of the CDR3: TGTGCCAGCAGAGTGCTCGGGGGTAGCGGCTCCGGGGAGCTGTTTTTT.

The chain combines TRBV4-3 with TRBJ2-1, with D possibly TRBD2 on 5 matching bases. Trimming took 4 bases from V and 3 from J, leaving 13 bases between them. The germline gives CDR1 LGHNA, CDR2 YSLEER. The length of the CDR3 is 15 residues. This CDR3 is CASSPGSTHYNEQFF. The CDR3, as DNA: TGCGCCAGCAGCCCGGGGAGCACCCACTACAATGAGCAGTTCTTC.

The rearrangement uses TRBV30 and TRBJ1-5; maybe TRBD1 (5 bases). The CDR3 has 15 residues. V was shortened by 1 base and J by 5 bases, with 15 bases between the two germline ends. The germline V gene encodes CDR1 GTSNPN and CDR2 SVGIG (reference sequence). In DNA form, the CDR3 reads TGTGCCTGGAGTGGGGGGGAACACTTGGATCAGCCCCAGCATTTT. The encoded protein is CAWSGGEHLDQPQHF.

The CDR3 is CASSLAGQGTDTQYF. For the CDR3, the DNA is TGTGCCAGCAGCTTAGCGGGACAGGGGACAGATACGCAGTATTTT. The chain has TRBV7-2 and TRBJ2-3; TRBD1 aligns across 10 bases. Germline V gene sequence: CDR1 SGHTA, CDR2 FQGNSA. The CDR3 has 15 amino acids. Unmatched junction bases numbered 0, after V lost 0 bases and J lost 3 bases.

This CDR3 reads CASSPRRAGEVEQFF. CDR3 coding DNA: TGTGCCAGCTCCCCTCGTCGGGCGGGAGAGGTGGAGCAGTTCTTC. V is TRBV18 and J is TRBJ2-1; 7 bases are a match to TRBD2. The CDR3 extends over 15 amino acids. Looked up from germline, CDR1 is KGHSH and CDR2 is LQKENI. The V segment lost 6 bases and the J segment 10 bases; nucleotides outside the gene matches: 15. The entire variable domain, with the rest obtained from reference TRBV18 and TRBJ2-1, is as follows: NAGVMQNPRHLVRRRGQEARLRCSPMKGHSHVYWYRQLPEEGLKFMVYLQKENIIDESGMPKERFSAEFPKEGPSILRIQQVVRGDSAAYFCASSPRRAGEVEQFFGPGTRLTVL.

The rearrangement joins TRBV28 to TRBJ1-2; D remains unclear. Trimming removed 1 base at V and 5 bases at J, with 8 bases between. CDR1 is MDHEN and CDR2 is SYDVKM in the germline V gene. The CDR3 runs 13 residues. The CDR3: CASSLSAGYGYTF. The CDR3 nucleotides are TGTGCCAGCAGTTTATCGGCGGGGTATGGCTACACCTTC.

V is TRBV28 and J is TRBJ2-3; 7 nucleotides align to TRBD1. Germline CDR1 and CDR2: MDHEN and SYDVKM. The V and J ends lost 4 bases and 6 bases, in that order; junction bases with no gene match: 13. The length of the CDR3 is 16 residues. CDR3 sequence reads: CASSSAGTAGHDTQYF. The DNA of the CDR3 is TGTGCCAGCAGTTCTGCCGGGACAGCTGGGCACGATACGCAGTATTTT.

V and J are TRBV5-6 and TRBJ2-3, with 11 bases matching TRBD2. V shed 3 bases and J 0 bases; nucleotides not matched to a gene: 3. Germline V gives CDR1 SGHDT, CDR2 YYEEEE. The CDR3 sequence is 16 residues long. CDR3: CASSSSGRRSTDTQYF. For the CDR3, the DNA is TGTGCCAGCAGCTCTAGCGGGAGGCGTAGCACAGATACGCAGTATTTT. The complete variable domain, with remaining parts taken from reference TRBV5-6 and TRBJ2-3, reads DAGVTQSPTHLIKTRGQQVTLRCSPKSGHDTVSWYQQALGQGPQFIFQYYEEEERQRGNFPDRFSGHQFPNYSSELNVNALLLGDSALYLCASSSSGRRSTDTQYFGPGTRLTVL.

The V and J genes are TRBV19 and TRBJ1-5; TRBD1 is a possible D gene (5 bases). This CDR3 is built from 15 residues. Per germline, CDR1 LNHDA and CDR2 SQIVND (reference sequence). Trimming removed 4 bases at V and 2 bases at J, with 12 bases between. The CDR3 coding sequence is TGTGCCAGTAGTACCATAATGACAGGCAATCAGCCCCAGCATTTT. Amino acid sequence: CASSTIMTGNQPQHF.

This rearrangement joins TRBV11-3 to TRBJ2-1, with D possibly matching TRBD1 (7 bases). Germline assignment: CDR1 SGHNT and CDR2 YENEEA. With 5 bases removed from V and 6 bases from J, the gap between germline ends came to 14 bases. This CDR3 contains 14 residues. CDR3 nucleotides: TGTGCCAGCAGCAAAGCCCAGGGGGGCAATGAGCAGTTCTTC. It encodes CASSKAQGGNEQFF.

The chain recombines TRBV7-2 with TRBJ2-4; D is ambiguous. The CDR3 totals 15 residues. The V gene's germline CDR1 is SGHTA and CDR2 FQGNSA. The V and J ends lost 1 base and 9 bases respectively, with 16 bases between them. The chain's CDR3 is CASSLELNRVVIQYF. In DNA, the CDR3 is TGTGCCAGCAGCTTAGAGTTAAACAGAGTGGTCATTCAGTACTTC.

The V and J genes are TRBV7-9 and TRBJ2-2; 7 bases line up with TRBD1. This CDR3 contains 17 residues. V was pared by 7 bases and J by 6 bases, with 17 bases of the junction left unmatched. Germline loops: CDR1 SEHNR, CDR2 FQNEAQ (reference sequence). The CDR3 is CASKEPTGVEEAGELFF. CDR3 in DNA: TGTGCCAGCAAAGAACCCACAGGGGTAGAGGAGGCCGGGGAGCTGTTTTTT.

The chain joins TRBV28 to TRBJ2-2; D not resolved. Trimming took 6 bases from V and 4 from J, leaving 6 bases between them. Germline CDR1 MDHEN, CDR2 SYDVKM. The CDR3 has 12 residues. CDR3 protein: CASRVLTGELFF. The CDR3 DNA reads TGTGCCAGCAGGGTACTCACCGGGGAGCTGTTTTTT.

In this sample, this clone turned up once. The chain combines TRBV11-1 with TRBJ2-6; 7 bases match TRBD1. V dropped 5 bases and J dropped 0; count of bases not matched to a gene: 7. There are 17 residues in the CDR3. Germline lookup yields CDR1 SGHAT and CDR2 FQDESV (reference sequence). This CDR3 is CASSTGTVDSGANVLTF. DNA for the CDR3: TGTGCCAGCAGCACCGGGACAGTCGACTCTGGGGCCAACGTCCTGACTTTC.

The chain has TRBV9 and TRBJ2-7, with D tentatively TRBD1 (5 bases). V gave up 0 bases and J gave up 6 bases, with 13 bases separating them. Germline CDR1 and CDR2: SGDLS and YYNGEE. The CDR3 length is 14 residues. The CDR3 DNA is TGTGCCAGCAGCGTAGCCAGCAGGGTCGGCGAGCAGTACTTC. Its translation is CASSVASRVGEQYF. Full variable domain (missing parts from reference TRBV9 and TRBJ2-7): DSGVTQTPKHLITATGQRVTLRCSPRSGDLSVYWYQQSLDQGLQFLIQYYNGEERAKGNILERFSAQQFPDLHSELNLSSLELGDSALYFCASSVASRVGEQYFGPGTRLTVT.

The chain carries TRBV5-1 and TRBJ2-2, with 7 positions matching TRBD1. With V trimmed by 4 bases and J by 3 bases, 9 bases remained unmatched. The germline V gene encodes CDR1 SGHRS and CDR2 YFSETQ. This CDR3 has 16 amino acids. The CDR3 spells CASSIRQGSDTGELFF. DNA of the CDR3: TGCGCCAGCAGCATTAGACAGGGTAGCGACACCGGGGAGCTGTTTTTT.

This sequence joins TRBV19 and TRBJ1-1, with TRBD1 matching over 8 bases. The junction had 6 bases not matched to a gene; V was cut back by 1 base and J by 5 bases. The CDR3 spans 15 residues. Germline CDR1 and CDR2: LNHDA and SQIVND (reference sequence). The CDR3, as DNA: TGTGCCAGTAGTATAGCACAGGGGGGGCGGACTGAAGCTTTCTTT. It translates to CASSIAQGGRTEAFF.

The chain combines TRBV6-5 with TRBJ1-1; D is ambiguous. The CDR3 sequence is 14 residues long. V lost 0 bases and J lost 1, with 6 bases in between. Germline CDR1 reads MNHEY; CDR2 reads SVGAGI. Here the CDR3 DNA reads TGTGCCAGCAGTTACTCGGAGGGGAACACTGAAGCTTTCTTT. Translation gives CASSYSEGNTEAFF.

This rearrangement joins TRBV7-9 to TRBJ2-2; possible D gene TRBD1, 5 bases. From germline, CDR1 is SEHNR and CDR2 FQNEAQ (reference sequence). The V and J ends lost 4 bases and 5 bases respectively, with 14 bases between them. The CDR3 covers 15 residues. This CDR3 reads CASSSARQFTGELFF. The CDR3 DNA reads TGTGCCAGCAGCTCGGCTCGACAGTTTACCGGGGAGCTGTTTTTT.

The chain links TRBV7-9 to TRBJ1-3; D uncertain. The V gene lost 2 bases and the J gene lost 4 bases, with 3 bases spanning the gap. Germline CDR1 reads SEHNR; CDR2 reads FQNEAQ (reference sequence). The CDR3 sequence is 12 residues long. The CDR3 bases are TGTGCCAGCAGCTTACAGGGAAACACCATATATTTT. Its protein product is CASSLQGNTIYF.

A single count supports this clone. The chain links TRBV19 to TRBJ2-7, with 9 bases fitting TRBD2. V shed 6 bases, J shed 0 bases, and the junction held 6 bases outside the gene matches. The CDR3 is 15 residues long. CDR1 and CDR2 from the germline V gene are LNHDA and SQIVND (reference sequence). This CDR3 is CASSKTSGPSYEQYF. The CDR3 DNA follows: TGTGCCAGTAGCAAAACTAGCGGGCCCTCCTACGAGCAGTACTTC. Full variable domain (outside the CDR3, taken from reference TRBV19 and TRBJ2-7): DGGITQSPKYLFRKEGQNVTLSCEQNLNHDAMYWYRQDPGQGLRLIYYSQIVNDFQKGDIAEGYSVSREKKESFPLTVTSAQKNPTAFYLCASSKTSGPSYEQYFGPGTRLTVT.

The chain couples TRBV9 to TRBJ1-2; a weak D match, TRBD1 (5 bases). This CDR3 has 13 amino acids. Trimming removed 0 bases at V and 8 bases at J, with 11 bases between. Looked up from germline, CDR1 is SGDLS and CDR2 is YYNGEE. CDR3 region: CASSVEGARGYTF. In DNA form, the CDR3 reads TGTGCCAGCAGCGTAGAAGGGGCGCGAGGCTACACCTTC. Combining the CDR3 with reference TRBV9 and TRBJ1-2 gives the whole variable domain DSGVTQTPKHLITATGQRVTLRCSPRSGDLSVYWYQQSLDQGLQFLIQYYNGEERAKGNILERFSAQQFPDLHSELNLSSLELGDSALYFCASSVEGARGYTFGSGTRLTVV.